This TCR beta chain originates from a study of CD8 T cells in Susac syndrome. This clonotype was counted a single time. Random hexamers were used to reverse transcribe an amount of roughly 0.5 to 1 ug RNA. Amplification of the TCR beta CDR3 was carried out by immunoSEQ multiplex PCR, which spanned a total of 54 Vbeta and 13 Jbeta segments. Each CDR3 protein gets one entry after TCRdb re-called the immunoSEQ multiplex PCR reads with MiXCR. The sample shows 120,000 to 150,000 distinct CDR3 sequences, about 93% of them seen only once. CD8+ and CD4+ T cells circulating in blood were sequenced for TCR beta. Controls comprised healthy donors matched for age and sex. This CDR3 spans 12 amino acids. Trimming left V 6 bases short and J 3 bases short, with 9 bases between. Germline CDR1 and CDR2: SNHLY and FYNNEI.

The chain employs TRBV2 and TRBJ2-7, with D unresolved. Sequencing was carried out using CD8+ T cells from PBMCs. This sequence originates from a human donor in good health. CDR3 amino acids: CASSVANYEQYF. The CDR3 coding sequence is TGTGCCAGCAGCGTTGCGAACTACGAGCAGTACTTC. Looking up the rest from reference TRBV2 and TRBJ2-7 gives the full variable domain: EPEVTQTPSHQVTQMGQEVILRCVPISNHLYFYWYRQILGQKVEFLVSFYNNEISEKSEIFDDQFSVERPDGSNFTLKIRSTKLEDSAMYFCASSVANYEQYFGPGTRLTVT.